The sequence of this T cell receptor beta chain was determined in a study of T-cell reconstitution after alpha-beta-depleted transplantation in children. Study results and caveats: One year after transplant, T-cell counts and diversity came mostly from newly produced T cells. After transplant, high TCRbeta diversity at day 60 in some patients arose from surviving recipient T cells and thymic progenitors. As was reported, about two months after transplant, alpha-beta T cells came from several hundred expanded graft clones.

V was cut by 3 bases and J by 6 bases, with 14 bases left in between. Germline CDR1 reads MNHEY; CDR2 reads SMNVEV (reference sequence). The CDR3 spans 15 residues. Turning to this clonotype: Its antigen is not known.

A TCRbeta library incorporating unique molecular identifiers was prepared. TCRdb called the PCR reads again in MiXCR, with one record for every CDR3 protein. The sample includes approximately 1,000,000 distinct CDR3 sequences, about 29% of them seen just once. This TCR was recovered from a boy in the first two years of life who had a stem cell transplant for SCID, so the T cells may come from the graft donor. The input for sequencing was PBMCs, mostly from graft donor cells, taken 360 days after TCRalphabeta/CD19-depleted stem cell transplant. The V and J genes are TRBV27 and TRBJ2-2, with D possibly called TRBD1 or TRBD2 (5 bases each). CDR3 sequence (DNA): TGTGCCAGCAGTTTTGTCTCCCCGGGGCCCGGGGAGCTGTTTTTT. This codes for CASSFVSPGPGELFF.